One and the same sample provided the 24 T cell receptor beta chains below, sequenced in a study of persistence of HIV-infected CD4 T cells. This was the immunoSEQ version 4 assay in survey mode. The protocol was immunoSEQ multiplex PCR, while the TCRdb copy is restricted to in-frame clones and leaves out a portion. This sample has some 30,000 clones, with roughly 80% found just once. The stimulus was lysate of CMV-infected fibroblasts, about 11 ug/mL. CD40L/CD69 double-negative CD45RO-high memory CD4+ T cells were collected. For these receptors, no antigen is known. The sequencing used CD4+ T cells sorted from PBMCs after roughly 20-hour stimulation, collected from a patient who received antiretroviral therapy. These receptor sequences come from an adult woman with HIV who was CMV-seropositive.

This chain links TRBV28 with TRBJ2-6; D ambiguous. Germline assignment: CDR1 MDHEN and CDR2 SYDVKM. The length of the CDR3 is 16 residues. The V end was cut by 6 bases, the J end by 2 bases, with 14 bases between. The CDR3 DNA reads as TGTGCCAGCAGAAGATCAATACGTGCTGGGGCCAACGTCCTGACTTTC. This sequence encodes CASRRSIRAGANVLTF.

This chain joins TRBV7-3 and TRBJ2-3; TRBD2 matches 9 bases. The CDR3 covers 16 residues. V lost 0 bases and J lost 6; bases outside the gene matches: 7. CDR1 is SGHTA and CDR2 is FQGTGA in the germline V gene. CDR3: CASSLTGGGASDTQYF. The CDR3 coding sequence is TGTGCCAGCAGCTTAACTGGCGGGGGGGCCTCGGATACGCAGTATTTT.

This rearrangement joins TRBV5-1 to TRBJ1-1, with D hard to call. The CDR3 has 15 amino acids. Looked up from germline, CDR1 is SGHRS and CDR2 is YFSETQ. The V and J ends lost 3 bases and 2 bases respectively, with 14 bases between them. CDR3 residues: CASSSQAPRNTEAFF. DNA of the CDR3: TGCGCCAGCAGCTCTCAGGCCCCGCGAAACACTGAAGCTTTCTTT.

This chain connects TRBV15 to TRBJ1-3; TRBD1 is a possible D gene (5 bases). Germline V lookup: CDR1 LNHNV, CDR2 YYDKDF (reference sequence). The V and J ends lost 0 bases and 2 bases respectively, with 20 bases between them. The CDR3 sequence is 19 residues long. This chain's CDR3 is CATSREQNRSPLPGNTIYF. CDR3 DNA: TGTGCCACCAGCAGAGAGCAAAACAGGAGTCCCCTTCCTGGAAACACCATATATTTT.

The chain joins TRBV6-1 to TRBJ2-5; TRBD1 matches 7 bases. After removal of 1 base from V and 5 bases from J, the junction contained 10 bases not matched to a gene. This CDR3 contains 16 residues. CDR1 MNHNS and CDR2 SASEGT come from the germline V gene. The CDR3 is CASSEVSTGLRETQYF. DNA of the CDR3: TGTGCCAGCAGTGAAGTTTCGACAGGGTTGCGGGAGACCCAGTACTTC.

This clone was picked up a small number of times. The V gene is TRBV7-2, the J gene TRBJ1-3; D may be TRBD1 (5 bases). The CDR3 covers 15 residues. Germline V gene lookup returns CDR1 SGHTA and CDR2 FQGNSA. The V and J ends lost 1 base and 2 bases respectively, with 9 bases between them. In nucleotides, the CDR3 is TGTGCCAGCAGCTTAGACAGGTCCCCTGGAAACACCATATATTTT. Its protein product is CASSLDRSPGNTIYF.

CDR3 residues: CASKGTGYYEQYF. The CDR3 region has the DNA TGTGCCAGCAAGGGGACAGGGTACTACGAGCAGTACTTC. The V gene is TRBV6-5, the J gene TRBJ2-7; 9 bases fit TRBD1. The germline CDR1 and CDR2 sequences are MNHEY and SVGAGI. Losses at the gene ends were 7 bases for V and 3 bases for J; bases not matched to a gene: 4. CDR3 length equals 13 residues.

The rearrangement links TRBV6-5 to TRBJ2-7; D is unresolved. Germline V lookup: CDR1 MNHEY, CDR2 SVGAGI. The V end lost 6 bases, the J end lost 3 bases, and 15 bases lay between the germline ends. The CDR3 is 14 amino acids. CDR3 loop: CASRPPEYVYEQYF. CDR3 bases: TGTGCCAGCAGACCCCCGGAGTACGTCTACGAGCAGTACTTC.

This clone was counted only a few times. The chain recombines TRBV9 with TRBJ1-3; D is possibly TRBD1 (5 bases). Germline CDR1 SGDLS, CDR2 YYNGEE. Trimming took off 6 bases at V and 2 bases at J, with 12 bases between the two ends. This CDR3 contains 14 residues. The CDR3 sequence: CASTGTGTGNTIYF. CDR3 nucleotides: TGTGCCAGCACCGGGACCGGAACTGGAAACACCATATATTTT.

This clone was found a few times. The chain recombines TRBV19 with TRBJ1-1, with D uncertain. V was trimmed by 4 bases and J by 1 base, leaving 19 bases between them. Germline V lookup: CDR1 LNHDA, CDR2 SQIVND (reference sequence). The CDR3 loop spans 17 amino acids. The CDR3 region is CASSTHGSGLGNTEAFF. DNA of the CDR3: TGTGCCAGTAGTACTCACGGGTCTGGGTTGGGGAACACTGAAGCTTTCTTT.

The CDR3 bases are TGTGCCAGCAGCAGGGCGGTGAACACCGGGGAGCTGTTTTTT. Amino acid sequence: CASSRAVNTGELFF. The genes are TRBV9 and TRBJ2-2; D ambiguous. Germline loops: CDR1 SGDLS, CDR2 YYNGEE. The V gene lost 4 bases and the J gene lost 1 base, with 8 bases spanning the gap. CDR3 size: 14 residues. The full variable domain, with the rest looked up from reference TRBV9 and TRBJ2-2, is DSGVTQTPKHLITATGQRVTLRCSPRSGDLSVYWYQQSLDQGLQFLIQYYNGEERAKGNILERFSAQQFPDLHSELNLSSLELGDSALYFCASSRAVNTGELFFGEGSRLTVL.

This clone was observed once. V and J are TRBV5-1 and TRBJ2-3; no definite D call. CDR3 length: 15 amino acids. V lost 1 base to trimming and J lost 3 bases, with 12 bases between them. Germline V lookup: CDR1 SGHRS, CDR2 YFSETQ. The DNA for the CDR3 is TGCGCCAGCAGCTTGACCTCCTCCGGAACAGATACGCAGTATTTT. Encoded protein: CASSLTSSGTDTQYF.

CDR3 sequence: CASSPRGVGSYGYTF. CDR3 bases: TGCGCCAGCAGTCCCAGGGGGGTTGGGTCCTATGGCTACACCTTC. This chain connects TRBV5-1 to TRBJ1-2; 7 bases line up with TRBD1. The V gene end was trimmed by 5 bases and the J gene end by 4 bases; junction bases not matched to a gene: 11. Germline V CDR1 and CDR2: SGHRS, YFSETQ. The CDR3 runs 15 residues.

The chain couples TRBV2 to TRBJ2-5; 7 positions match TRBD1. J gave up 0 bases and V 4 bases, and 2 bases lay outside the gene matches. Per the germline V gene, CDR1 is SNHLY and CDR2 is FYNNEI. The CDR3 sequence is 14 residues long. The CDR3 sequence is CASSVGQDQETQYF. The CDR3 nucleotides read TGTGCCAGCAGTGTCGGACAGGACCAAGAGACCCAGTACTTC. Full variable domain (missing parts from reference TRBV2 and TRBJ2-5): EPEVTQTPSHQVTQMGQEVILRCVPISNHLYFYWYRQILGQKVEFLVSFYNNEISEKSEIFDDQFSVERPDGSNFTLKIRSTKLEDSAMYFCASSVGQDQETQYFGPGTRLLVL.

The rearrangement uses TRBV28 and TRBJ1-1; no clear D gene. Germline V gives CDR1 MDHEN, CDR2 SYDVKM. The V and J ends lost 5 bases and 4 bases respectively, with 14 bases between them. CDR3 length: 14 amino acids. The chain's CDR3 is CASSTSEVGTEAFF. CDR3 nucleotide sequence: TGTGCCAGCAGTACCTCAGAGGTCGGCACTGAAGCTTTCTTT. The full variable domain, its missing parts supplied by reference TRBV28 and TRBJ1-1, is DVKVTQSSRYLVKRTGEKVFLECVQDMDHENMFWYRQDPGLGLRLIYFSYDVKMKEKGDIPEGYSVSREKKERFSLILESASTNQTSMYLCASSTSEVGTEAFFGQGTRLTVV.

The chain has TRBV24-1 and TRBJ2-3; no reliable D call. Germline values: CDR1 KGHDR, CDR2 SFDVKD. CDR3 length equals 17 residues. Trimming pared 4 bases from V and 6 bases from J, leaving 22 bases between. DNA for the CDR3: TGTGCCACCAGTGACAAATCAGGCGGTCTGCACGAGGATACGCAGTATTTT. This encodes CATSDKSGGLHEDTQYF.

A few counts support this clone. This rearrangement joins TRBV3-1 (or the pseudogene TRBV3-2) to TRBJ2-1; the match to TRBD2 covers 8 bases. This CDR3 region has 16 residues. Germline V gene sequence: CDR1 LGHDT, CDR2 YNNKEL (reference sequence). V lost 2 bases, J lost 2 bases, and 5 bases stayed unmatched. The CDR3 nucleotides read TGTGCCAGCAGCCAATCTCCTAGCGGGCCCTACAATGAGCAGTTCTTC. Translation gives CASSQSPSGPYNEQFF.

This clone was counted a few times. CDR3 DNA: TGTGCCAGCAGCCGAAAGACACAGAACACTGAAGCTTTCTTT. Its protein product is CASSRKTQNTEAFF. This chain uses TRBV3-1 (or the pseudogene TRBV3-2) with TRBJ1-1; D gene unclear. This CDR3 region has 14 residues. The V gene's germline CDR1 is LGHDT and CDR2 YNNKEL (reference sequence). The V end was cut by 4 bases, the J end by 1 base, with 10 bases between.

V is TRBV9 and J is TRBJ2-4, with 7 bases fitting TRBD1. The CDR3 has 17 residues. Germline V gene lookup returns CDR1 SGDLS and CDR2 YYNGEE. The V and J ends lost 0 bases and 2 bases, in that order; junction bases with no gene match: 8. CDR3 nucleotide sequence: TGTGCCAGCAGCGTAGGGAGGACAGGCGACACCAAAAACATTCAGTACTTC. It is translated as CASSVGRTGDTKNIQYF.

This clone is a singleton in its sample. The CDR3 here is CASSISGQVNQPQHF. Written as DNA, the CDR3 is TGTGCCAGTAGTATATCGGGACAGGTCAATCAGCCCCAGCATTTT. The chain combines TRBV19 with TRBJ1-5; 8 bases are shared with TRBD1. Germline CDR1 is LNHDA and CDR2 is SQIVND (reference sequence). J gave up 3 bases and V 2 bases, and 3 bases lay outside the gene matches. This CDR3 contains 15 residues.

The genes are TRBV7-2 and TRBJ1-5; D possibly corresponds to TRBD1 (6 bases). The germline CDR1 and CDR2 sequences are SGHTA and FQGNSA. The CDR3 has 16 residues. The V end was cut by 2 bases, the J end by 1 base, with 12 bases between. CDR3 bases: TGTGCCAGCAGCTTAAGGTCAGGGGTGAGCAATCAGCCCCAGCATTTT. Translated, it gives CASSLRSGVSNQPQHF.

The chain employs TRBV13 and TRBJ2-7; the D is unclear. The CDR3 consists of 12 residues. Deletions cut 6 bases from V and 3 bases from J, with 9 bases between. From germline, CDR1 is PRHDT and CDR2 FYEKMQ (reference sequence). CDR3 sequence (DNA): TGTGCCAGCAGTCTCCGAAGCTACGAGCAGTACTTC. This gives the protein CASSLRSYEQYF.

This chain connects TRBV2 to TRBJ1-3; 8 bases map to TRBD1. CDR1 is SNHLY and CDR2 is FYNNEI in the germline V gene. This CDR3 has 13 residues. J was trimmed by 2 bases and V by 9 bases; bases with no gene match: 3. The CDR3 protein is CARGQDAGNTIYF. DNA for the CDR3: TGTGCCAGGGGACAGGACGCTGGAAACACCATATATTTT.

The CDR3 DNA is TGTGCCAGCAGCTTTCCGGCGGGAGCAGAGACCCAGTACTTC. It encodes CASSFPAGAETQYF. V gene TRBV5-5 combines with J gene TRBJ2-5; 7 nucleotides match TRBD2. The trim removed 2 bases at V and 4 bases at J, leaving 5 bases unmatched. Germline CDR1 and CDR2: SGHKS and YYEKEE (reference sequence). This CDR3 has 14 amino acids.